The rows below give T cell receptor beta chains drawn from one sample of a study of naive and memory T cell subsets. TCRdb called the UMI-ligation and nested PCR reads again in MiXCR, with one record for every CDR3 protein. The profile covers tens of thousands of distinct CDR3 sequences, with 18% appearing a single time and 3% to 3.5% taken by the ten largest. The sequenced sample was effector memory CD4+ T cells from blood. The origin of the receptors is a human donor in good health. The CDR3 runs from the conserved cysteine through the conserved F or W. The D gene is left open where the match is weak. Size tells how often a clone was seen (once, few, many) or the class of an expanded clone, and some rows leave it out.

CDR3	DNA	size	D	V	J
CASSGPDRTTYEQYF	TGTGCCAGCAGCGGTCCTGACAGGACTACCTACGAGCAGTACTTC	few	-	TRBV7-9	TRBJ2-7
CASSGGNNQPQHF	TGTGCCAGCAGTGGGGGGAATAATCAGCCCCAGCATTTT	-	-	TRBV6-1	TRBJ1-5
CASSFRGAGGYTF	TGTGCCAGCAGTTTCCGGGGGGCAGGTGGCTACACCTTC	-	-	TRBV27	TRBJ1-2
CASSWGGLDRDEQFF	TGTGCCAGCAGTTGGGGAGGTCTAGATCGCGATGAGCAGTTCTTC	-	-	TRBV6-2/TRBV6-3	TRBJ2-1
CASSQDMKGYTF	TGTGCCAGCAGCCAGGACATGAAGGGCTACACCTTC	few	-	TRBV5-8	TRBJ1-2
CASSQVAGNSYEQYF	TGCGCCAGCAGCCAAGTCGCAGGGAATTCCTACGAGCAGTACTTC	-	-	TRBV4-3	TRBJ2-7
CSAIPSGSNEQFF	TGCAGTGCTATCCCTAGCGGGAGCAATGAGCAGTTCTTC	-	TRBD2	TRBV20-1	TRBJ2-1
CASSQPAGGPWDTQYF	TGCGCCAGCAGCCAACCAGCGGGAGGGCCATGGGATACGCAGTATTTT	few	TRBD2	TRBV4-1	TRBJ2-3
CASSLLLVEYF	TGTGCCAGCAGCCTCCTTCTCGTAGAGTACTTC	many	-	TRBV11-2	TRBJ2-7
CASSRGTPGSYNEQFF	TGTGCCAGCAGTCGCGGGACACCGGGCTCCTACAATGAGCAGTTCTTC	many	-	TRBV28	TRBJ2-1
CASSYSQRHSTDTQYF	TGTGCCAGCAGTTACTCCCAGCGGCATAGCACAGATACGCAGTATTTT	-	-	TRBV6-5	TRBJ2-3
CASTSADTQYF	TGTGCCAGCACTTCCGCGGATACGCAGTATTTT	-	-	TRBV6-2/TRBV6-3	TRBJ2-3
CSATTQTGAGQHF	TGCAGTGCTACGACCCAGACAGGGGCTGGCCAGCATTTT	many	TRBD1	TRBV20-1	TRBJ1-5
CASSESTGGPMNTEAFF	TGTGCCAGCAGTGAATCGACAGGGGGGCCCATGAACACTGAAGCTTTCTTT	few	TRBD1	TRBV25-1	TRBJ1-1
CASTQRGRAQEWPQHF	TGTGCCAGCACCCAAAGGGGAAGGGCTCAAGAGTGGCCCCAGCATTTT	medium-sized	-	TRBV28	TRBJ1-5
CASSFPGQEETQYF	TGTGCCAGCAGCTTCCCAGGACAGGAAGAGACCCAGTACTTC	-	TRBD1	TRBV5-6	TRBJ2-5
CSVAPGTANYGYTF	TGCAGCGTTGCCCCCGGGACAGCCAACTATGGCTACACCTTC	few	TRBD1	TRBV29-1	TRBJ1-2
CASSLGTEGLTRYGYTF	TGTGCCAGCAGCTTAGGGACAGAAGGGCTTACTCGCTATGGCTACACCTTC	-	-	TRBV7-9	TRBJ1-2
CASSLIGWEANYGYTF	TGTGCCAGCAGCTTAATCGGGTGGGAGGCTAACTATGGCTACACCTTC	few	-	TRBV7-8	TRBJ1-2
CSVEERGRRPEAFF	TGCAGCGTTGAGGAACGGGGTCGGCGACCTGAAGCTTTCTTT	-	-	TRBV29-1	TRBJ1-1
CASSVGGRINEQYF	TGTGCCAGCAGCGTAGGCGGGAGAATCAACGAGCAGTACTTC	many	TRBD2	TRBV9	TRBJ2-7
CASSLRQGVRDTQYF	TGTGCCAGCAGTTTACGACAGGGGGTCAGGGATACGCAGTATTTT	-	TRBD1	TRBV28	TRBJ2-3
CTSRRGTSSGANVLTF	TGTACCAGCAGACGGGGGACCTCCTCTGGGGCCAACGTCCTGACTTTC	-	-	TRBV6-5	TRBJ2-6
CASRPGRHATGELFF	TGTGCCAGCAGACCGGGACGGCATGCCACCGGGGAGCTGTTTTTT	-	-	TRBV27	TRBJ2-2
CASREPTQPEYF	TGTGCCAGCAGGGAACCGACTCAGCCTGAATACTTC	-	-	TRBV6-1	TRBJ2-4
CASSVGGTSTNEKLFF	TGTGCCAGCAGCGTAGGGGGAACCTCAACTAATGAAAAACTGTTTTTT	-	-	TRBV9	TRBJ1-4